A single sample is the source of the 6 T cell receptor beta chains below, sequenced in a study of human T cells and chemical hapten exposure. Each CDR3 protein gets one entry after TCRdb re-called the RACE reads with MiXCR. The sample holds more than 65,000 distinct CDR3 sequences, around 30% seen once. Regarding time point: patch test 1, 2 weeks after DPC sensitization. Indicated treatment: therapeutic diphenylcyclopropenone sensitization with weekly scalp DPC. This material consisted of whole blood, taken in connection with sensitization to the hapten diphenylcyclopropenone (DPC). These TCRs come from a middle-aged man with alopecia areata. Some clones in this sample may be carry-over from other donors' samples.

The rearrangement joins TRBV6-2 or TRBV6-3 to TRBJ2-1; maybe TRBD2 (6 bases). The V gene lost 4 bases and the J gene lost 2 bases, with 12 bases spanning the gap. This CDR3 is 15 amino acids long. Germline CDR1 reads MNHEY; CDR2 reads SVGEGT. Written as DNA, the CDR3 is TGTGCCAGCAGTTTAGGAGGGTATACCTACAATGAGCAGTTCTTC. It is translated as CASSLGGYTYNEQFF.

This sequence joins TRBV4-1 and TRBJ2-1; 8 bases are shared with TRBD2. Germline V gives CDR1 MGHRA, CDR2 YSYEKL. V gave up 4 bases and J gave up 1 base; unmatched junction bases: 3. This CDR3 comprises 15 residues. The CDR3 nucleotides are TGCGCCAGCAGCCCTAGCGGGCAATCCTACAATGAGCAGTTCTTC. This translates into CASSPSGQSYNEQFF.

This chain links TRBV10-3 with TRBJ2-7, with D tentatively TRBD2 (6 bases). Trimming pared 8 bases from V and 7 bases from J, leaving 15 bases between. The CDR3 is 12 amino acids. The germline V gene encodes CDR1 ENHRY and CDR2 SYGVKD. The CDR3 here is CAIGGASREQYF. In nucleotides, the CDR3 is TGTGCCATCGGCGGGGCCTCGCGGGAGCAGTACTTC.

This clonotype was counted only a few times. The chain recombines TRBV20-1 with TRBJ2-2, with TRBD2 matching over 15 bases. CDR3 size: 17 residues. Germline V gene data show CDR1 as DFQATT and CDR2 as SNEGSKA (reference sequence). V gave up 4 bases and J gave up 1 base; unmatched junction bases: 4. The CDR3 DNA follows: TGCAGTGCTATTCCGGGACTAGCGGGAGGGAACACCGGGGAGCTGTTTTTT. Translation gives CSAIPGLAGGNTGELFF.

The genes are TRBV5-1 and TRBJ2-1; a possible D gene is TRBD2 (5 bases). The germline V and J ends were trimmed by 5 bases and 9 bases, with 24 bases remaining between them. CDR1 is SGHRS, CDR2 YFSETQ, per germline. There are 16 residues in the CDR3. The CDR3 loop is CASRLGGGWGYTEQFF. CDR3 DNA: TGCGCCAGCAGACTGGGTGGCGGGTGGGGATATACTGAGCAGTTCTTC.

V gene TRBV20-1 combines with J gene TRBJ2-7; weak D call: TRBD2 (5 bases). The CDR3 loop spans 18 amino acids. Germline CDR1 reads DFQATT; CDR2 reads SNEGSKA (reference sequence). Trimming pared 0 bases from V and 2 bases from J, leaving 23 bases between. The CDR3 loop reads CSARDLSGSDIPTYEQYF. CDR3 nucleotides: TGCAGTGCTAGAGATCTGTCGGGATCCGACATACCCACCTACGAGCAGTACTTC.